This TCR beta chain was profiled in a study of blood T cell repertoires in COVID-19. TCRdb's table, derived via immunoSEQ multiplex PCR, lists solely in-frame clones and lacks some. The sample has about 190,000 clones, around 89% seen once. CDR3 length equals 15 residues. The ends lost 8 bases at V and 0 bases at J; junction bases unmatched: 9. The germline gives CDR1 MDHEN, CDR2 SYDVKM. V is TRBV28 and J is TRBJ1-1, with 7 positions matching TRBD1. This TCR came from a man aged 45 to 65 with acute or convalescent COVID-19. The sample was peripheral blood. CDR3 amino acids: CASWGQNFMNTEAFF. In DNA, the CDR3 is TGTGCCAGCTGGGGACAGAATTTTATGAACACTGAAGCTTTCTTT.